This TCR beta chain is from a study of Ad26.COV2.S vaccination and SARS-CoV-2 variants. Noted treatment: roughly 18 received Ad26.COV2.S at low or high dose, single or two shots; a few received placebo; per-sample allocation not given. On day 63 after the first injection, vaccine and placebo recipients gave samples. The method was immunoSEQ multiplex PCR; TCRdb's version includes in-frame clones alone and lacks a portion of them. This sample has about 380,000 clones; 83% occur once, and the top ten carry approximately 7%. The V and J ends lost 6 bases and 6 bases respectively, with 17 bases between them. Germline CDR1 is KGHSH and CDR2 is LQKENI. The CDR3 runs to 14 residues.

Sample: peripheral blood, taken in a trial of Ad26.COV2.S vaccine versus placebo. The rearrangement uses TRBV18 and TRBJ1-1; possible D gene TRBD1, 6 bases. The receptor was derived from a person aged 18-60 years who received the Ad26.COV2.S COVID-19 vaccine or a placebo. CDR3 loop: CASSPRAGGAEAFF. CDR3 coding DNA: TGTGCCAGCTCTCCTCGAGCGGGGGGCGCTGAAGCTTTCTTT.